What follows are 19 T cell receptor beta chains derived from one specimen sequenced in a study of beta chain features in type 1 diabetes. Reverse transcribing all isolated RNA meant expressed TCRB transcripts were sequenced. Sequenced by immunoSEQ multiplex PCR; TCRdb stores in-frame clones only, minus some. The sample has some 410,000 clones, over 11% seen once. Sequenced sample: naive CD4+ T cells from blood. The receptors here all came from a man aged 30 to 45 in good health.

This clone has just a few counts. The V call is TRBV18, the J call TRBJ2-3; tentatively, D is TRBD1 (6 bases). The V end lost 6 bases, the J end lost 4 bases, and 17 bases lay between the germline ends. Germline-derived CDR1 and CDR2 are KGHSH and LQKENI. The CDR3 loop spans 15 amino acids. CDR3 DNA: TGTGCCAGCTCCCGGTCCCTAACAGGGCCAGATACGCAGTATTTT. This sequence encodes CASSRSLTGPDTQYF.

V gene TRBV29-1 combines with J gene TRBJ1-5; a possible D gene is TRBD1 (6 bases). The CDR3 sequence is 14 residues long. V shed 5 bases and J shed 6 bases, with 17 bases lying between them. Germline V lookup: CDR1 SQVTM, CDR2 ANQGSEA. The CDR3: CSVRVSGAGQPQHF. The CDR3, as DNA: TGCAGCGTTAGGGTTTCGGGGGCAGGTCAGCCCCAGCATTTT.

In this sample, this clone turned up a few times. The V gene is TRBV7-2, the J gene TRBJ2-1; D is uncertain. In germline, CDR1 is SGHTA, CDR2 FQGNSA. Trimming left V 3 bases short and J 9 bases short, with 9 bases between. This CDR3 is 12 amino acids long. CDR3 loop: CASSFELGEQFF. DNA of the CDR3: TGTGCCAGCAGCTTCGAGTTGGGTGAGCAGTTCTTC.

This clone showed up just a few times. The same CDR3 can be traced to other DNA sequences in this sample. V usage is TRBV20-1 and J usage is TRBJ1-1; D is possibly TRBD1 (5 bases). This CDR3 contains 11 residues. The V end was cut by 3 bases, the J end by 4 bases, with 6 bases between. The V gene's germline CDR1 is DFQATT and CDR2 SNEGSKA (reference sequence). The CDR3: CSARGGTEAFF. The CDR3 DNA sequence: TGCAGTGCTAGGGGGGGCACTGAAGCTTTCTTT.

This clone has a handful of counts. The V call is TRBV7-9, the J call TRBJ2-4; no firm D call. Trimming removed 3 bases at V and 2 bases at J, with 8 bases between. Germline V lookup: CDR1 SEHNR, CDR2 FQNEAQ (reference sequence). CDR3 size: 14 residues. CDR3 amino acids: CASSLVGTKNIQYF. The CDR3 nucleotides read TGTGCCAGCAGCTTGGTCGGTACCAAAAACATTCAGTACTTC.

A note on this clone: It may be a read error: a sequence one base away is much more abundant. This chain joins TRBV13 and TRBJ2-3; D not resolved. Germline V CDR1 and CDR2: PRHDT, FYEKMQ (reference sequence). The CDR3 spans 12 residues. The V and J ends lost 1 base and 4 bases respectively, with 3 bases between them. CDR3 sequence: CASSLVSDTQYF. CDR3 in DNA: TGTGCCAGCAGCTTAGTGTCAGATACGCAGTATTTT.

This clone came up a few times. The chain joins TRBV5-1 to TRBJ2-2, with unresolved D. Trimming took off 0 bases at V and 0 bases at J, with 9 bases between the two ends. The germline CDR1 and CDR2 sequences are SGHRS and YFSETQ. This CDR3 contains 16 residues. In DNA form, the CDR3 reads TGCGCCAGCAGCTTGGCGCTGGGGTCGAACACCGGGGAGCTGTTTTTT. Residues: CASSLALGSNTGELFF.

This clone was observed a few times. CDR3 protein: CASSQSTGGVDEQYF. CDR3 coding DNA: TGTGCCAGCAGTCAAAGTACAGGGGGCGTCGACGAGCAGTACTTC. V usage is TRBV7-9 and J usage is TRBJ2-7, with 9 bases identical to TRBD1. Per germline, CDR1 SEHNR and CDR2 FQNEAQ (reference sequence). The V gene end was trimmed by 6 bases and the J gene end by 5 bases; junction bases not matched to a gene: 11. This CDR3 has 15 residues.

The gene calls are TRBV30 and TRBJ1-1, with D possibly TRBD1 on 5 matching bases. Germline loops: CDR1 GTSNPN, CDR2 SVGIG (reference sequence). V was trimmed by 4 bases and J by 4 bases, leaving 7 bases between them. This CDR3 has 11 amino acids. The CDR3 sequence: CAWIRGTEAFF. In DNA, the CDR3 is TGTGCCTGGATTAGGGGCACTGAAGCTTTCTTT.

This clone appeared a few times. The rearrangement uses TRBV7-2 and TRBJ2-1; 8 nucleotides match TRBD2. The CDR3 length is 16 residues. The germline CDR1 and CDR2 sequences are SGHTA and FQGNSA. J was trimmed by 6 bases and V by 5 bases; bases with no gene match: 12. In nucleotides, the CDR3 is TGTGCCAGCAGCCCAACCCCTAGCGGGTATTTCAATGAGCAGTTCTTC. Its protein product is CASSPTPSGYFNEQFF.

Here the CDR3 reads CASTPHSGGAGPQYF. The CDR3 bases are TGCGCCAGTACCCCTCATAGCGGGGGGGCGGGGCCGCAGTATTTT. The chain employs TRBV10-2 and TRBJ2-3, with TRBD2 matching 11 bases. Germline trimming cut 9 bases from V and 10 bases from J; bases unmatched to any gene: 15. The germline CDR1 and CDR2 sequences are WSHSY and SAAADI. This CDR3 is 15 amino acids long.

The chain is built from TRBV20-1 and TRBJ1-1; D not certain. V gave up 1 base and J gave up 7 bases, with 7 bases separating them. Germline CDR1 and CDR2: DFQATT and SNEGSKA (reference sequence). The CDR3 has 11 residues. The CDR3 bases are TGCAGTGCTAGAGGGCAGAGTGAAGCTTTCTTT. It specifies CSARGQSEAFF.

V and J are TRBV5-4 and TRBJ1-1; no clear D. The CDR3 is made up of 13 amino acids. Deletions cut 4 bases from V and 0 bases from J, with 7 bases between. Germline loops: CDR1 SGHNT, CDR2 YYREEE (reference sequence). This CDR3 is CASSSQMNTEAFF. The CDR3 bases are TGTGCCAGCAGCAGCCAAATGAACACTGAAGCTTTCTTT.

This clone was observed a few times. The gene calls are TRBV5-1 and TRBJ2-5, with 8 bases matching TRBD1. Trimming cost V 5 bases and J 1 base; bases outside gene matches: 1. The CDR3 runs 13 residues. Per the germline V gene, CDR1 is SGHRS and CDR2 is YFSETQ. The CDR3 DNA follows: TGCGCCAGCAGGGACAGGGTCCAAGAGACCCAGTACTTC. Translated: CASRDRVQETQYF.

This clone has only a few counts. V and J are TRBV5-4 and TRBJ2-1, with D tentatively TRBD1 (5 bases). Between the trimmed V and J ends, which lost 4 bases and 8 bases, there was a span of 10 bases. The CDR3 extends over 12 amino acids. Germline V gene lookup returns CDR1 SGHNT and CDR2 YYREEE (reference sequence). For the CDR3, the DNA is TGTGCCAGCAGCCCAGGGATTCATGAGCAGTTCTTC. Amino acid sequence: CASSPGIHEQFF.

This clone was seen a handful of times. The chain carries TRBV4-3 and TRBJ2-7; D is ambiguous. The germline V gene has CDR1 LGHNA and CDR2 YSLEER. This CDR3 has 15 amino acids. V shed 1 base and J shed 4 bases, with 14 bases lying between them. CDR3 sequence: CASSQGLGTAYEQYF. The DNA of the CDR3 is TGCGCCAGCAGCCAAGGCCTGGGCACGGCTTACGAGCAGTACTTC.

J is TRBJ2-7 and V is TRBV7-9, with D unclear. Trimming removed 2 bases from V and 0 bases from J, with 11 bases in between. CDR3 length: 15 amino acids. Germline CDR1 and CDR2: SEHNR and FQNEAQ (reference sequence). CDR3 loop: CASSLSGPGSYEQYV. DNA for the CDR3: TGTGCCAGCAGCTTAAGTGGGCCTGGCTCCTACGAGCAGTACGTC.

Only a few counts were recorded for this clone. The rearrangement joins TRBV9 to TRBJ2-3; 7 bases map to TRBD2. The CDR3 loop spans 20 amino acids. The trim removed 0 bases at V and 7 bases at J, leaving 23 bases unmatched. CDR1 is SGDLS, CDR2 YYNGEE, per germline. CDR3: CASSVGFDSAQRGNLYTQYF. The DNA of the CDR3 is TGTGCCAGCAGCGTAGGATTCGACTCGGCCCAGCGGGGCAACTTATATACGCAGTATTTT.

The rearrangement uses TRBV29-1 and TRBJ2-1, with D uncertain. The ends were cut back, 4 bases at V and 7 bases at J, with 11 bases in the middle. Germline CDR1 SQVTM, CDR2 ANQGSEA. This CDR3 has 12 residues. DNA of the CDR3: TGCAGCGTTGGGAGCCCAACAAATGAGCAGTTCTTC. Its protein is CSVGSPTNEQFF.